Each of the 14 T cell receptor beta chains below was sequenced from the same sample in a study of control samples from healthy donors and cancer patients. Measured with immunoSEQ multiplex PCR; TCRdb has only the in-frame clones, and not every one. The table has 98,000 or so clones, roughly four fifths seen once; the top ten hold more than 1.5%. Source material: blood. Receptors were obtained from a man aged 55 to 70 in good health.

CDR3 nucleotide sequence: TGTGCCAGCAGACTAGACGGACAGGGGGCTTCCTCTGGGGCCAACGTCCTGACTTTC. It specifies CASRLDGQGASSGANVLTF. The chain recombines TRBV27 with TRBJ2-6; 11 positions agree with TRBD1. The V and J ends lost 6 bases and 0 bases, in that order; junction bases with no gene match: 10. The CDR3 sequence is 19 residues long. CDR1 is MNHEY and CDR2 is SMNVEV in the germline V gene (reference sequence).

The chain has TRBV6-4 and TRBJ1-1; unclear D gene. V lost 6 bases and J 3 bases, leaving 11 bases between the germline ends. The CDR3 loop spans 13 amino acids. Germline lookup yields CDR1 MRHNA and CDR2 SNTAGT. Here the CDR3 reads CASSPESDTEAFF. Written as DNA, the CDR3 is TGTGCCAGCAGCCCAGAGTCGGACACTGAAGCTTTCTTT.

The CDR3 DNA sequence: TGTGCCACCAGCAGGGAAACAGGGGGCGCAGACTATGGCTACACCTTC. Translated, it gives CATSRETGGADYGYTF. The chain links TRBV15 to TRBJ1-2; 9 bases agree with TRBD1. V shed 3 bases and J 3 bases; nucleotides not matched to a gene: 8. The CDR3 covers 16 residues. Germline values: CDR1 LNHNV, CDR2 YYDKDF (reference sequence).

The chain has TRBV19 and TRBJ2-3, with 9 bases lining up with TRBD1. V dropped 4 bases and J dropped 2; count of bases not matched to a gene: 4. Per germline, CDR1 LNHDA and CDR2 SQIVND (reference sequence). This CDR3 has 15 amino acids. CDR3 loop: CASSRGTGHTDTQYF. In nucleotides, the CDR3 is TGTGCCAGTAGTAGGGGGACAGGGCACACAGATACGCAGTATTTT.

This clone was recorded only once. The chain uses TRBV6-1 and TRBJ2-5; 9 bases map to TRBD1. This CDR3 spans 17 amino acids. Trimming removed 2 bases from V and 4 bases from J; junction bases left unmatched: 11. CDR1 MNHNS and CDR2 SASEGT come from the germline V gene. Here the CDR3 reads CASSENVRQGVGETQYF. DNA of the CDR3: TGTGCCAGCAGTGAAAACGTCCGACAGGGGGTCGGAGAGACCCAGTACTTC.

This chain connects TRBV19 to TRBJ2-1; TRBD2 aligns across 14 bases. V lost 5 bases and J lost 3; bases outside the gene matches: 12. Germline CDR1 LNHDA, CDR2 SQIVND (reference sequence). The CDR3 runs 19 residues. The CDR3 coding sequence is TGTGCCAGTAGTCCCACCCCTCCGGGACTAGCGGGGGACTACAATGAGCAGTTCTTC. Translation: CASSPTPPGLAGDYNEQFF.

This chain uses TRBV7-9 with TRBJ2-1; 8 positions match TRBD2. After removal of 5 bases from V and 9 bases from J, the junction contained 12 bases not matched to a gene. This CDR3 region has 15 residues. In germline, CDR1 is SEHNR, CDR2 FQNEAQ (reference sequence). The CDR3 loop reads CASSPGAGGPIEQFF. CDR3 DNA: TGTGCCAGCAGCCCTGGGGCGGGAGGTCCGATTGAGCAGTTCTTC.

The chain carries TRBV6-5 and TRBJ1-2; D remains unclear. The CDR3 runs 15 residues. V dropped 4 bases and J dropped 10 bases, with 22 bases sitting between them. In germline, CDR1 is MNHEY, CDR2 SVGAGI. The CDR3 nucleotides are TGTGCCAGCAGTTTTTCCTTTGGGGAGGGCAATGACTACACCTTC. This translates into CASSFSFGEGNDYTF.

The chain combines TRBV28 with TRBJ1-5, with D unresolved. V lost 8 bases, J lost 2 bases, and 10 bases lay in between. Germline V lookup: CDR1 MDHEN, CDR2 SYDVKM. This CDR3 has 13 amino acids. The CDR3 DNA follows: TGTGCCAGCTCCGTCCGGGGCAATCAGCCCCAGCATTTT. Its translation: CASSVRGNQPQHF.

V is TRBV6-4 and J is TRBJ2-1; 12 positions match TRBD2. This CDR3 contains 15 residues. Looked up from germline, CDR1 is MRHNA and CDR2 is SNTAGT. V was clipped by 4 bases and J by 7 bases; unmatched bases: 5. The CDR3 DNA sequence: TGTGCCAGCAGTGGGACTAGCGGGGCAGGGAATGAGCAGTTCTTC. This translates into CASSGTSGAGNEQFF.

The gene calls are TRBV19 and TRBJ1-6; D not certain. Germline V gene lookup returns CDR1 LNHDA and CDR2 SQIVND (reference sequence). The V end lost 4 bases, the J end lost 0 bases, and 13 bases lay between the germline ends. The CDR3 loop spans 17 amino acids. The CDR3 coding sequence is TGTGCCAGTAGTACGTGGAGGCCGAACTCCTATAATTCACCCCTCCACTTT. Translating gives CASSTWRPNSYNSPLHF.

Only a few counts were recorded for this clone. The V gene is TRBV5-4, the J gene TRBJ2-5, with D perhaps matching TRBD1 or TRBD2 (5 bases each). Trimming shortened V by 4 bases and J by 2 bases, and 18 bases separated the two germline ends. This CDR3 is built from 16 residues. Germline-derived CDR1 and CDR2 are SGHNT and YYREEE (reference sequence). The CDR3 sequence is CASSPRGTTLQETQYF. The DNA of the CDR3 is TGTGCCAGCAGCCCCCGAGGGACCACCCTACAAGAGACCCAGTACTTC.

V usage is TRBV21-1 and J usage is TRBJ1-5; the table's D call, TRBD1, has no DNA check behind it. TRBV21-1 is a recognized pseudogene. CDR3 length: 15 residues. The DNA for the CDR3 is TGTGCCAGCAGCACAGGGGCTTATAGCAATCAGCCCCAGCATTTT. This translates into CASSTGAYSNQPQHF.

J is TRBJ2-5 and V is TRBV15; 8 bases line up with TRBD2. V was pared by 4 bases and J by 7 bases, with 11 bases of the junction left unmatched. Per the germline V gene, CDR1 is LNHNV and CDR2 is YYDKDF (reference sequence). The CDR3 is 15 residues long. The CDR3 here is CATSKAGTSVGTQYF. CDR3 coding DNA: TGTGCCACCAGCAAGGCCGGGACTAGTGTTGGGACCCAGTACTTC.